One and the same sample provided the 2 T cell receptor beta chains below, sequenced in a study of T cell changes during pregnancy in multiple sclerosis. Sequencing was performed with immunoSEQ multiplex PCR; in TCRdb, only in-frame clones are kept and a portion is missing. The repertoire has some 51,000 clones, 94% of them found once; the top ten carry over 0.45%. The material sequenced was CD4+ T cells from peripheral blood mononuclear cells, taken in the first trimester of pregnancy. The receptor source for this set is a female donor with multiple sclerosis, enrolled in a pregnancy study.

This clone was counted only a few times. The V gene is TRBV29-1, the J gene TRBJ2-7, with TRBD2 identical over 7 bases. In germline, CDR1 is SQVTM, CDR2 ANQGSEA. Trimming took 3 bases from V and 6 from J; bases not matched to a gene: 2. The CDR3 is 11 residues long. The CDR3 is CSVEGGSEQYF. In DNA form, the CDR3 reads TGCAGCGTTGAGGGGGGGTCCGAGCAGTACTTC.

V usage is TRBV29-1 and J usage is TRBJ2-2, with TRBD1 identical over 9 bases. V trimming: 8 bases; J trimming: 6 bases; junction bases outside the gene matches: 4. Germline CDR1 reads SQVTM; CDR2 reads ANQGSEA. This CDR3 spans 12 amino acids. DNA of the CDR3: TGCAGCTACGACAGGGGGGCCGGGGAGCTGTTTTTT. It translates to CSYDRGAGELFF.